The rows below give T cell receptor beta chains drawn from one sample of a study of identifying expanded T cells in peripheral blood. Clones were sequenced by immunoSEQ multiplex PCR, and TCRdb holds only the in-frame ones, with some missing. The table shows around 90,000 clones, with 70% to 90% occurring only once. Sequenced input: blood. These receptors all come from a person aged 18-70 years in good health. The CDR3 runs from the conserved cysteine through the conserved F or W. The D gene is left open where the match is weak. Rows may omit the clone size; those that give it use once, few, many or a size class.

J gene,D gene,clone size,V gene,CDR3 length,CDR3 protein,CDR3 DNA
TRBJ1-5,.,.,TRBV19,17,CASSIGLGVHSNQPQHF,TGTGCCAGTAGTATAGGTCTAGGGGTACATAGCAATCAGCCCCAGCATTTT
TRBJ1-5,.,few,TRBV5-4,12,CASSVGSQPQHF,TGTGCCAGCAGCGTCGGCAGTCAGCCCCAGCATTTT
TRBJ1-1,.,.,TRBV19,15,CASKMGLGENTEAFF,TGTGCCAGTAAAATGGGGTTGGGGGAGAACACTGAAGCTTTCTTT
TRBJ2-1,TRBD2,.,TRBV7-3,17,CASSSPSGSGPYNEQFF,TGTGCCAGCAGCTCGCCTAGCGGGAGTGGCCCCTACAATGAGCAGTTCTTC
TRBJ2-1,TRBD2,.,TRBV19,14,CASSRQRGYNEQFF,TGTGCCAGTAGTAGGCAGCGGGGGTACAATGAGCAGTTCTTC
TRBJ1-1,.,.,TRBV4-3,14,CASSQEGGNTEAFF,TGCGCCAGCAGCCAAGAAGGCGGGAACACTGAAGCTTTCTTT
TRBJ1-3,TRBD1,.,TRBV28,14,CASSPGTAGNTIYF,TGTGCCAGCAGTCCCGGGACAGCTGGAAACACCATATATTTT
TRBJ1-2,TRBD1,.,TRBV30,15,CAWSIDRGSNYGYTF,TGTGCCTGGAGTATCGACAGGGGTAGTAACTATGGCTACACCTTC
TRBJ2-1,TRBD2,.,TRBV29-1,16,CSVEDLRGRAENEQFF,TGCAGCGTTGAAGATCTTCGCGGGAGGGCCGAGAATGAGCAGTTCTTC
TRBJ2-2,.,.,TRBV30,12,CAWRVYTGELFF,TGTGCCTGGAGGGTTTATACCGGGGAGCTGTTTTTT
TRBJ2-5,TRBD2,.,TRBV19,15,CASSPAGALQETQYF,TGTGCCAGTAGCCCAGCGGGGGCCCTGCAAGAGACCCAGTACTTC
TRBJ2-7,TRBD2,.,TRBV6-5,16,CASSYFQRGDPYEQYF,TGTGCCAGCAGTTACTTCCAGCGGGGGGATCCCTACGAGCAGTACTTC
TRBJ2-3,.,.,TRBV6-4,14,CASAEGGGGDTQYF,TGTGCCAGCGCCGAGGGAGGGGGCGGAGACACGCAGTATTTT
TRBJ1-4,TRBD1,.,TRBV2,12,CASRYQGGKLFF,TGTGCCAGCAGGTACCAGGGGGGAAAACTGTTTTTT
TRBJ1-1,.,.,TRBV29-1,9,CSVGVQAFF,TGCAGCGTTGGCGTACAAGCTTTCTTT
TRBJ1-4,.,.,TRBV5-1,16,CASSLSLSGAGEKLFF,TGCGCCAGCAGCTTAAGTCTGTCGGGCGCGGGTGAAAAACTGTTTTTT
TRBJ2-5,TRBD1,.,TRBV27,15,CASSLGTGAQETQYF,TGTGCCAGCAGTTTAGGGACAGGGGCCCAAGAGACCCAGTACTTC
TRBJ2-5,.,.,TRBV13,16,CASSLRVSRRQETQYF,TGTGCCAGCAGCTTAAGAGTTAGTAGGAGACAAGAGACCCAGTACTTC
TRBJ2-3,TRBD2,.,TRBV5-4,16,CASSLRLAVSTDTQYF,TGTGCCAGCAGCTTGCGCCTAGCGGTTTCCACAGATACGCAGTATTTT
TRBJ2-1,TRBD2,.,TRBV6-4,16,CASSEAAGGPGNEQFF,TGTGCCAGCAGTGAGGCAGCGGGGGGGCCAGGGAATGAGCAGTTCTTC
TRBJ2-3,.,.,TRBV27,14,CASSLGNRADTQYF,TGTGCCAGCAGTTTAGGGAACCGGGCAGATACGCAGTATTTT
TRBJ2-7,TRBD1,.,TRBV7-2,16,CASSQVTGGSFYEQYF,TGCGCCAGCAGCCAAGTGACAGGGGGCAGCTTCTACGAGCAGTACTTC
TRBJ2-3,TRBD2,.,TRBV2,19,CASSEAMGLAGFGVDTQYF,TGTGCCAGCAGTGAAGCGATGGGACTAGCGGGATTTGGTGTAGATACGCAGTATTTT
TRBJ2-3,.,.,TRBV4-3,13,CASSQDRPDTQYF,TGCGCCAGCAGCCAAGATCGGCCAGATACGCAGTATTTT
TRBJ1-2,.,.,TRBV4-2,18,CASSQDFAGAGPNYGYTF,TGTGCCAGCAGCCAAGATTTCGCAGGGGCCGGCCCGAACTATGGCTACACCTTC
TRBJ2-1,.,few,TRBV2,12,CASRDNNNEQFF,TGTGCCAGCAGGGATAATAACAATGAGCAGTTCTTC
TRBJ2-4,.,.,TRBV4-1,17,CASSPTPMTGKENIQYF,TGCGCCAGCAGCCCGACACCTATGACAGGAAAAGAAAACATTCAGTACTTC
TRBJ1-3,.,.,TRBV18,14,CASSPGTERNTIYF,TGTGCCAGCTCACCCGGGACTGAGAGAAACACCATATATTTT
TRBJ2-1,.,.,TRBV5-6,12,CASSLSYNEQFF,TGTGCCAGCAGCTTGAGTTACAATGAGCAGTTCTTC
TRBJ2-7,.,.,TRBV4-1,15,CASSQDFRDNYEQYF,TGCGCCAGCAGCCAAGATTTCAGAGACAACTACGAGCAGTACTTC
TRBJ2-5,.,.,TRBV27,16,CASLNKGQHYQETQYF,TGTGCCAGTCTGAACAAGGGGCAGCACTACCAAGAGACCCAGTACTTC
TRBJ2-7,TRBD2,.,TRBV15,15,CATSREVAGEYEQYF,TGTGCCACCAGCAGAGAAGTAGCGGGAGAGTACGAGCAGTACTTC
TRBJ1-2,.,.,TRBV5-8,14,CASSLQGPNYGYTF,TGTGCCAGCAGCTTGCAGGGGCCCAACTATGGCTACACCTTC
TRBJ2-1,.,.,TRBV28,13,CASSLDEEKEQFF,TGTGCCAGCAGTTTGGATGAGGAGAAAGAGCAGTTCTTC
TRBJ2-7,TRBD1,.,TRBV5-1,14,CASSLGQGAHEQYF,TGCGCCAGCAGCTTGGGACAGGGGGCCCACGAGCAGTACTTC
TRBJ1-1,TRBD1,.,TRBV7-9,15,CASSLAGQGNTEAFF,TGTGCCAGCAGCTTAGCCGGACAGGGGAACACTGAAGCTTTCTTT
TRBJ1-5,.,.,TRBV7-8,17,CASSPTEAGTYNQPQHF,TGTGCCAGCAGCCCCACGGAGGCCGGGACATATAATCAGCCCCAGCATTTT
TRBJ1-5,.,.,TRBV28,16,CASSLVGVYSNQPQHF,TGTGCCAGCAGTTTAGTAGGCGTTTATAGCAATCAGCCCCAGCATTTT
TRBJ2-7,TRBD2,few,TRBV4-3,15,CASSQEGAGAYEQYF,TGCGCCAGCAGCCAAGAAGGAGCGGGGGCCTACGAGCAGTACTTC
TRBJ2-7,TRBD1,.,TRBV7-8,15,CASSWRTGSSYEQYF,TGTGCCAGCAGCTGGCGGACAGGGAGCTCCTACGAGCAGTACTTC
TRBJ1-5,TRBD1,.,TRBV19,13,CASSALRDRAVYF,TGTGCCAGTAGTGCCCTTCGAGACAGGGCCGTGTATTTT
TRBJ1-1,.,.,TRBV18,13,CASSPGQYAEAFF,TGTGCCAGCTCACCAGGACAGTATGCTGAAGCTTTCTTT
TRBJ1-5,TRBD1,few,TRBV14,16,CASRDRGPRIGWPQHF,TGTGCCAGCAGGGATAGGGGGCCTCGGATAGGATGGCCCCAGCATTTT
TRBJ2-5,.,.,TRBV7-2,13,CASSLVMEETQYF,TGTGCCAGCAGCTTAGTTATGGAAGAGACCCAGTACTTC
TRBJ2-3,.,.,TRBV7-3,12,CASSLVGDTQYF,TGTGCCAGCAGCTTAGTAGGGGATACGCAGTATTTT
TRBJ1-1,TRBD1,.,TRBV6-1,12,CASERQGALAFF,TGTGCCAGCGAAAGACAGGGGGCGTTAGCTTTCTTT
TRBJ2-3,TRBD2,.,TRBV28,16,CASSLISGQFTDTQYF,TGTGCCAGCAGTTTAATTAGCGGGCAATTCACAGATACGCAGTATTTT
TRBJ2-2,TRBD1,.,TRBV5-1,16,CASSAGQGASTGELFF,TGCGCCAGCAGCGCGGGACAGGGGGCGAGCACCGGGGAGCTGTTTTTT
TRBJ2-7,.,.,TRBV5-1,13,CASSLQSSYEQYF,TGCGCCAGCAGCTTACAGAGCTCCTACGAGCAGTACTTC
TRBJ1-2,.,.,TRBV6-5,15,CASSLLTGGVQGYTF,TGTGCCAGCAGCCTCCTGACAGGAGGGGTACAAGGCTACACCTTC
TRBJ2-7,.,once,TRBV27,14,CASSLNGRAYEQYF,TGTGCCAGCAGTTTAAACGGCCGTGCCTACGAGCAGTACTTC
TRBJ2-7,.,once,TRBV30,13,CAWSVRITYEQYF,TGTGCCTGGAGTGTAAGGATTACCTACGAGCAGTACTTC
TRBJ2-7,.,medium-sized,TRBV5-7,10,CASSFYEQYF,TGTGCCAGCAGCTTTTACGAGCAGTACTTC
TRBJ1-2,.,.,TRBV9,13,CASSVARNYGYTF,TGTGCCAGCAGCGTAGCTCGTAACTATGGCTACACCTTC